The table lists the clone carrying this T cell receptor (beta chain) with many counts. V dropped 4 bases and J dropped 7 bases, with 13 bases sitting between them. CDR1 is KGHDR and CDR2 is SFDVKD in the germline V gene. This CDR3 region has 14 residues. Combining a sample-barcoded 5' primer with a J-beta primer mix, a second PCR ran for about 6 to 12 cycles. TCRdb reprocessed the 5' RACE reads via MiXCR and lists one record per CDR3 protein. The data show 750,000 to 1,000,000 distinct CDR3 sequences, with approximately 32% seen just once and about 10% held by the top ten. The record originates from a study of blood T cells in healthy people across ages. This sample also appeared in a second study, on T cells of mothers and their children.

The chain uses TRBV24-1 and TRBJ2-1; TRBD2 is a possible D gene (5 bases). The specimen was blood. This sequence originates from a woman aged 35 to 49 in good health. The CDR3 loop reads CATSDPGSTNEQFF. The CDR3 DNA reads as TGTGCCACCAGTGACCCGGGATCCACTAATGAGCAGTTCTTC.